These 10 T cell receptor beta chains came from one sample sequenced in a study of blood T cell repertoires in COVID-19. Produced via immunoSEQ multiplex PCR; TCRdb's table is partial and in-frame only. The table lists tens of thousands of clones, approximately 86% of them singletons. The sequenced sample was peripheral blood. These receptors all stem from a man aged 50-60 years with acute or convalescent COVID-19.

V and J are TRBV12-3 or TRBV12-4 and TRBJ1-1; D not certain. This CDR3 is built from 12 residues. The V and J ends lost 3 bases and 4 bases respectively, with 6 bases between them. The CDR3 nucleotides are TGTGCCAGCAGTTTGACGGGCACTGAAGCTTTCTTT. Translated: CASSLTGTEAFF.

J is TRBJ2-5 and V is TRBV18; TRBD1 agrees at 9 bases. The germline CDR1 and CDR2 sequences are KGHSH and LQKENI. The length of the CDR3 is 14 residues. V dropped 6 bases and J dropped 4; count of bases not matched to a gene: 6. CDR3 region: CASSPDRGSETQYF. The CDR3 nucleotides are TGTGCCAGCTCCCCGGACAGGGGATCAGAGACCCAGTACTTC.

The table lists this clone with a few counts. CDR3 residues: CASKGVGGRNQPQHF. CDR3 DNA: TGTGCCAGTAAGGGGGTAGGGGGCAGGAATCAGCCCCAGCATTTT. The chain combines TRBV19 with TRBJ1-5, with 7 bases that match TRBD1. CDR3 length: 15 residues. The V gene's germline CDR1 is LNHDA and CDR2 SQIVND (reference sequence). Trimming cost V 7 bases and J 4 bases; bases outside gene matches: 10.

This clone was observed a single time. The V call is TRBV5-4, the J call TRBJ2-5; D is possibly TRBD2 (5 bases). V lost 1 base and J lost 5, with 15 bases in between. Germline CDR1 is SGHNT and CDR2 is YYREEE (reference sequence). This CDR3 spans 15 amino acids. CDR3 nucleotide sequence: TGTGCCAGCAGCTTGTATGTGGGAGTAGGGGAGACCCAGTACTTC. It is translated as CASSLYVGVGETQYF.

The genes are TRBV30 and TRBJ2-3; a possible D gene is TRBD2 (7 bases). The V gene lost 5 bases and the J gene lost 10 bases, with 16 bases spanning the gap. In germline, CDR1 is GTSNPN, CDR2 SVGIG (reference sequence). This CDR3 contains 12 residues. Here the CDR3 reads CAWDGGQFAQYF. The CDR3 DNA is TGTGCCTGGGACGGGGGGCAGTTCGCGCAGTATTTT.

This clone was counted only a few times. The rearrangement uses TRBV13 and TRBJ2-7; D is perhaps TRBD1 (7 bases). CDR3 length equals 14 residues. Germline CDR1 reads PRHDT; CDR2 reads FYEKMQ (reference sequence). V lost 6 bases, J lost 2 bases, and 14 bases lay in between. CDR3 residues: CASRRRDSTYEQYF. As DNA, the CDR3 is TGTGCCAGCAGGAGGAGGGACAGTACCTACGAGCAGTACTTC.

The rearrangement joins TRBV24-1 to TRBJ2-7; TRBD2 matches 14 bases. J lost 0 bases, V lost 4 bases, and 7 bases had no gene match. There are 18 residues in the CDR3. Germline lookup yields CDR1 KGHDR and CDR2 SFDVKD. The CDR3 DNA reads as TGTGCCACCAGTGAATCCGGGACTAGCGGGAGTAACTCCTACGAGCAGTACTTC. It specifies CATSESGTSGSNSYEQYF.

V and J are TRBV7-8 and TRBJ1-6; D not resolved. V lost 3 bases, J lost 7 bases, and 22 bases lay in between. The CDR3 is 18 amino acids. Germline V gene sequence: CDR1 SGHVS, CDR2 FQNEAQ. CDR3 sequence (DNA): TGTGCCAGCAGCTTCTGGAGTTTCCGCGGCGGGAGGAATTCACCCCTCCACTTT. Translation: CASSFWSFRGGRNSPLHF. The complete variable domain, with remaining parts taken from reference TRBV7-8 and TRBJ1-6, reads GAGVSQSPRYKVAKRGQDVALRCDPISGHVSLFWYQQALGQGPEFLTYFQNEAQLDKSGLPSDRFFAERPEGSVSTLKIQRTQQEDSAVYLCASSFWSFRGGRNSPLHFGNGTRLTVT.

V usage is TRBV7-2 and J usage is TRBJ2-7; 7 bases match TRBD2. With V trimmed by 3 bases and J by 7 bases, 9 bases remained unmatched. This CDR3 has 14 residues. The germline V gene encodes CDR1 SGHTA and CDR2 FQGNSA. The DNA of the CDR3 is TGTGCCAGCAGCTTTGGTGGGAGGGGACTTGAGCAGTACTTC. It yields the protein CASSFGGRGLEQYF.

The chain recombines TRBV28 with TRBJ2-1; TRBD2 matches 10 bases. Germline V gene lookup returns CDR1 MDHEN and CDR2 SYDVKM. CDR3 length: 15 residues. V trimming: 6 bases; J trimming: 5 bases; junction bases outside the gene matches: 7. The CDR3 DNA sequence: TGTGCCAGCAGCACCAGCGGGGGGGCAGACAATGAGCAGTTCTTC. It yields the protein CASSTSGGADNEQFF.